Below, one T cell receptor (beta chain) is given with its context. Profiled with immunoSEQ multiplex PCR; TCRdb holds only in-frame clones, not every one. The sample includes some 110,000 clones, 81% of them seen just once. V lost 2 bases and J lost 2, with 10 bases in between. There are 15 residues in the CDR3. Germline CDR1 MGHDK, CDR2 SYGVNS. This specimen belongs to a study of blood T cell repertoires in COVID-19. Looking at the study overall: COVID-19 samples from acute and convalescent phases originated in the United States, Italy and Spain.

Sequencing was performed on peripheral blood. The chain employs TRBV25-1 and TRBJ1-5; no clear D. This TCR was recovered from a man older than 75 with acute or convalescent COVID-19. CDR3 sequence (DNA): TGTGCCAGCAGTGAAAGCGGTCTTGGCAATCAGCCCCAGCATTTT. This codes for CASSESGLGNQPQHF.